The clone carrying this TCR beta chain appeared many times. Its target is unknown. The data were taken from a study of T cells in Graves' hyperthyroidism and ophthalmopathy. Findings of the study overall: The authors' 13 V-J model separated ophthalmopathy from stable hyperthyroidism.

Amplification targeted TCR beta CDR3 regions from RNA transcripts. The HTBI primer set drove a first-round RT-PCR of the TCR CDR3. TCRdb reprocessed the multiplex PCR reads via MiXCR and lists one record per CDR3 protein. The profile shows more than 300,000 distinct CDR3 sequences, around 18% of them singletons. Germline V gene data show CDR1 as SNHLY and CDR2 as FYNNEI. The CDR3 runs to 12 residues. V lost 11 bases and J lost 4; bases outside the gene matches: 5. The rearrangement links TRBV2 to TRBJ2-3; 8 nucleotides agree with TRBD2. Sequencing was done on a sample of blood. This sequence was found in a man aged 18 to 29 with Graves' ophthalmopathy. The CDR3 is CADGLASDTQYF. The CDR3 nucleotides are TGTGCCGACGGACTAGCCTCAGATACGCAGTATTTT.